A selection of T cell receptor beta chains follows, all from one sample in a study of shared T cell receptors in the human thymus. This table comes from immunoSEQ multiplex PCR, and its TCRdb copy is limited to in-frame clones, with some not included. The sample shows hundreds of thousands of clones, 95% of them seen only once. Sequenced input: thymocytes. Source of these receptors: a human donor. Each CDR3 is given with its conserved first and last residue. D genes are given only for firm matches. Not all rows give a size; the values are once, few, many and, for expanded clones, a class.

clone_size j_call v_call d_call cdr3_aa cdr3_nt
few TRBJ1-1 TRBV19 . CASSIGEVNTEAFF TGTGCCAGTAGCATTGGGGAAGTCAACACTGAAGCTTTCTTT
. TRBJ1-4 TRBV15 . CATSRDRGGRFGKLFF TGTGCCACCAGCAGAGATAGAGGGGGTCGGTTTGGAAAACTGTTTTTT
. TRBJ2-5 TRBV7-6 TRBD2 CASSLVVSGRRETQYF TGTGCCAGCAGCTTAGTAGTTAGCGGGAGGCGAGAGACCCAGTACTTC
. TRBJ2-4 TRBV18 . CASVKAGKEENIQYF TGTGCCAGCGTTAAAGCAGGGAAGGAGGAAAACATTCAGTACTTC
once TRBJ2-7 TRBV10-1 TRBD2 CASSASAGDSDEQYF TGCGCCAGCAGTGCGTCTGCGGGAGATTCGGACGAGCAGTACTTC
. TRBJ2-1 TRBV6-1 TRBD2 CASSEEGEGGPPYNEQFF TGTGCCAGCAGTGAAGAAGGCGAGGGAGGGCCCCCCTACAATGAGCAGTTCTTC
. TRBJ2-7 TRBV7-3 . CASSLLPGSPARLYEQYF TGTGCCAGCAGCTTACTCCCAGGGAGTCCGGCGCGGCTATACGAGCAGTACTTC
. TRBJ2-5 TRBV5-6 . CASSLSLDLAETQYF TGTGCCAGCAGCTTGTCTCTGGATTTGGCAGAGACCCAGTACTTC
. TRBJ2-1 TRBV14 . CASSQARGGARGDEQFF TGTGCCAGCAGCCAAGCGAGAGGAGGGGCGCGGGGCGATGAGCAGTTCTTC
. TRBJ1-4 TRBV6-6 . CASSPPDRREKLFF TGTGCCAGCAGTCCACCCGACAGAAGAGAAAAACTGTTTTTT
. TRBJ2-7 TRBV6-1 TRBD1 CASSEARDRVGEQYF TGTGCCAGCAGTGAAGCGAGGGACAGGGTGGGGGAGCAGTACTTC
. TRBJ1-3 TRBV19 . CASSMEHSGNTIYF TGTGCCAGTAGTATGGAACACTCTGGAAACACCATATATTTT
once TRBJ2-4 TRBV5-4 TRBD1 CASSPNRGWAKNIQYF TGTGCCAGCAGCCCCAACAGGGGGTGGGCAAAAAACATTCAGTACTTC
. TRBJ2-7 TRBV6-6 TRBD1 CASSSSGGEIVYEQYF TGTGCCAGCAGTTCATCAGGGGGCGAGATAGTTTACGAGCAGTACTTC
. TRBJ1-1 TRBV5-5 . CASSPGFEGTEAFF TGTGCCAGCAGCCCAGGATTTGAGGGAACTGAAGCTTTCTTT
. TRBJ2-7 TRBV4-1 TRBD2 CASSQVSGSTYEQYF TGCGCCAGCAGCCAAGTTAGCGGGAGTACCTACGAGCAGTACTTC
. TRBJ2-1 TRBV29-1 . CSVSPGPRSYNEQFF TGCAGCGTCTCACCCGGGCCCCGCTCCTACAATGAGCAGTTCTTC
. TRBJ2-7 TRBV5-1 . CASRWMDFTYEQYF TGCGCCAGCAGGTGGATGGACTTCACCTACGAGCAGTACTTC
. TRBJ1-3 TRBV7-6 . CASSPTDRGNTIYF TGTGCCAGCAGCCCAACGGACAGAGGAAACACCATATATTTT
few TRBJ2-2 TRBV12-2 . CASRLRRNTGELFF TGTGCAAGTCGCTTAAGGCGGAACACCGGGGAGCTGTTTTTT
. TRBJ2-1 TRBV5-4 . CASSLWYGEQFF TGTGCCAGCAGCTTGTGGTACGGGGAGCAGTTCTTC
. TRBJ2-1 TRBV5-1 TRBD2 CASSLSLEGRRLAGGYNEQFF TGCGCCAGCAGCTTGAGTCTAGAGGGACGGCGCCTAGCGGGAGGCTACAATGAGCAGTTCTTC
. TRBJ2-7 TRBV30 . CAWSRSSGIYEQYF TGTGCCTGGAGTCGGAGTAGCGGAATCTACGAGCAGTACTTC
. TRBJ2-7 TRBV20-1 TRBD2 CSATTSVEQYF TGCAGTGCTACCACTAGCGTCGAGCAGTACTTC
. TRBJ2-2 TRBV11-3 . CASSSDRNTGELFF TGTGCCAGCAGCTCCGACAGGAACACCGGGGAGCTGTTTTTT
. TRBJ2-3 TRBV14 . CASSLISTDTQYF TGTGCCAGCAGCCTGATCAGCACAGATACGCAGTATTTT
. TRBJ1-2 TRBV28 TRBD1 CASRLGTGGAHNYGYTF TGTGCCAGCAGGCTCGGGACAGGGGGCGCCCACAACTATGGCTACACCTTC
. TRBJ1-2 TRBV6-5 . CASSYHKDPLYGYTF TGTGCCAGCAGTTACCACAAGGATCCACTCTATGGCTACACCTTC
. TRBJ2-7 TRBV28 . CASTQPPGVYYEQYF TGTGCCAGCACCCAACCCCCGGGGGTGTACTACGAGCAGTACTTC
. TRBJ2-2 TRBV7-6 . CASSFPDGNTGELFF TGTGCCAGCAGCTTCCCTGACGGGAACACCGGGGAGCTGTTTTTT
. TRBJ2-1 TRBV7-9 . CASSLLWGNEQFF TGTGCCAGCAGCTTACTTTGGGGGAATGAGCAGTTCTTC
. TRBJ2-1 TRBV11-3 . CASSLTASVTNEQFF TGTGCCAGCAGCTTAACGGCTAGCGTGACCAATGAGCAGTTCTTC
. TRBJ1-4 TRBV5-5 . CASSANMELEEKLFF TGTGCCAGCAGCGCAAACATGGAACTGGAGGAAAAACTGTTTTTT
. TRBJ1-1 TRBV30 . CAWRDRGVEAFF TGTGCCTGGAGAGATCGGGGGGTCGAAGCTTTCTTT
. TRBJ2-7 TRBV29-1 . CSVGGPYEQYF TGCAGCGTTGGAGGGCCCTACGAGCAGTACTTC
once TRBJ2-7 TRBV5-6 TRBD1 CASSLVPGQGGYEQYF TGTGCCAGCAGCTTGGTACCGGGACAGGGGGGATACGAGCAGTACTTC
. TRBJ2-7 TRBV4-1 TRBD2 CASSQPLAGPGDEQYF TGCGCCAGCAGCCAACCGCTAGCGGGCCCGGGGGACGAGCAGTACTTC
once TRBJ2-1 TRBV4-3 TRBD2 CASSQDLGSGRNEQFF TGCGCCAGCAGCCAAGACTTAGGGAGCGGGAGGAATGAGCAGTTCTTC
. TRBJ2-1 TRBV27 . CASSCLPLRDEQFF TGTGCCAGCAGTTGTCTACCGTTGCGGGATGAGCAGTTCTTC
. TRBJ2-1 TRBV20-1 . CSARGVNEQFF TGCAGTGCTAGAGGAGTTAATGAGCAGTTCTTC
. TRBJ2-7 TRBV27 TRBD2 CASSLRLAANYEQYF TGTGCCAGCAGTTTAAGACTAGCGGCAAACTACGAGCAGTACTTC
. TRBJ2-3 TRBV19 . CASKGDTQYF TGTGCCAGTAAGGGAGATACGCAGTATTTT
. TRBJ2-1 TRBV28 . CASGGYNEQFF TGTGCCAGCGGGGGGTACAATGAGCAGTTCTTC
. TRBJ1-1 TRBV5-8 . CASSSPKNTEAFF TGTGCCAGCAGCTCTCCGAAGAACACTGAAGCTTTCTTT
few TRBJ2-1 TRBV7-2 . CASSRYNEQFF TGTGCCAGCAGCCGCTACAATGAGCAGTTCTTC
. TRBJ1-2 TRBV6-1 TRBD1 CASSVDRDSPYGYTF TGTGCCAGCAGTGTCGACAGGGATTCCCCCTATGGCTACACCTTC
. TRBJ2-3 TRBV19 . CATGRKWRTDTQYF TGTGCCACCGGGAGAAAGTGGCGCACAGATACGCAGTATTTT
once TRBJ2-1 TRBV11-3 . CASSQHWAVSSYNEQFF TGTGCCAGCAGCCAGCATTGGGCGGTTAGCTCCTACAATGAGCAGTTCTTC
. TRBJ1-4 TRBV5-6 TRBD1 CASSPGQGGEKLFF TGTGCCAGCAGCCCTGGACAGGGGGGTGAAAAACTGTTTTTT
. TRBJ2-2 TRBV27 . CASSEKQEGTGELFF TGTGCCAGCAGCGAAAAACAGGAGGGCACCGGGGAGCTGTTTTTT